The text below deals with one T cell receptor (beta chain). These data come from a study of shared clonotypes between healthy human individuals. Trimming left V 4 bases short and J 7 bases short, with 16 bases between. Germline assignment: CDR1 LGHNA and CDR2 YSLEER. The CDR3 covers 14 residues. Assay execution proceeded at the deep level. Generated by immunoSEQ multiplex PCR, the TCRdb table keeps only in-frame clones and is missing some. The sample consists of around 300,000 clones, around 90% of them appearing once. CD8 memory merged CD45RO+ cells and CCR7-negative CD45RA+ TemRA cells into one population.

The chain has TRBV4-3 and TRBJ1-2; D is possibly TRBD1 (5 bases). The sequencing input was memory CD8+ T cells sorted from blood. Subset meaning: CD45RO+ cells pooled with CCR7-negative TemRA cells. The sequence came from a man in his late teens or twenties in good health. The CDR3 loop is CASSRVDGAPGYTF. Written as DNA, the CDR3 is TGCGCCAGCAGCCGCGTCGACGGGGCCCCTGGCTACACCTTC.